The TCR beta chain described here comes from a study of blood T cell repertoires in COVID-19. Study overall: Samples taken during acute and convalescent COVID-19 were collected in the United States, Italy and Spain. The cDNA or gDNA used as material had been derived from T cells, B-cell-depleted T cells, or PBMCs.

In the source study's methods: Estimation of nucleated cell counts relied on the amplification of reference gene primers. Some clones are missing from TCRdb's copy, which holds only in-frame ones; the method was immunoSEQ multiplex PCR. V and J calls and clone size are those listed in that table; D and trimming were worked out from the DNA. The table shows some 130,000 clones, with around 88% occurring only once. CDR1 is MGHRA, CDR2 YSYEKL, per germline. There are 15 residues in the CDR3. V shed 5 bases and J 0 bases; nucleotides not matched to a gene: 5. This clonotype originated in a man in his fifties with acute or convalescent COVID-19. The sequenced sample was peripheral blood. The V and J genes are TRBV4-1 and TRBJ1-2, with 8 bases that match TRBD1. This chain's CDR3 is CASSSRTGSNYGYTF. The CDR3, as DNA: TGCGCCAGCAGCTCCCGGACAGGGTCTAACTATGGCTACACCTTC.